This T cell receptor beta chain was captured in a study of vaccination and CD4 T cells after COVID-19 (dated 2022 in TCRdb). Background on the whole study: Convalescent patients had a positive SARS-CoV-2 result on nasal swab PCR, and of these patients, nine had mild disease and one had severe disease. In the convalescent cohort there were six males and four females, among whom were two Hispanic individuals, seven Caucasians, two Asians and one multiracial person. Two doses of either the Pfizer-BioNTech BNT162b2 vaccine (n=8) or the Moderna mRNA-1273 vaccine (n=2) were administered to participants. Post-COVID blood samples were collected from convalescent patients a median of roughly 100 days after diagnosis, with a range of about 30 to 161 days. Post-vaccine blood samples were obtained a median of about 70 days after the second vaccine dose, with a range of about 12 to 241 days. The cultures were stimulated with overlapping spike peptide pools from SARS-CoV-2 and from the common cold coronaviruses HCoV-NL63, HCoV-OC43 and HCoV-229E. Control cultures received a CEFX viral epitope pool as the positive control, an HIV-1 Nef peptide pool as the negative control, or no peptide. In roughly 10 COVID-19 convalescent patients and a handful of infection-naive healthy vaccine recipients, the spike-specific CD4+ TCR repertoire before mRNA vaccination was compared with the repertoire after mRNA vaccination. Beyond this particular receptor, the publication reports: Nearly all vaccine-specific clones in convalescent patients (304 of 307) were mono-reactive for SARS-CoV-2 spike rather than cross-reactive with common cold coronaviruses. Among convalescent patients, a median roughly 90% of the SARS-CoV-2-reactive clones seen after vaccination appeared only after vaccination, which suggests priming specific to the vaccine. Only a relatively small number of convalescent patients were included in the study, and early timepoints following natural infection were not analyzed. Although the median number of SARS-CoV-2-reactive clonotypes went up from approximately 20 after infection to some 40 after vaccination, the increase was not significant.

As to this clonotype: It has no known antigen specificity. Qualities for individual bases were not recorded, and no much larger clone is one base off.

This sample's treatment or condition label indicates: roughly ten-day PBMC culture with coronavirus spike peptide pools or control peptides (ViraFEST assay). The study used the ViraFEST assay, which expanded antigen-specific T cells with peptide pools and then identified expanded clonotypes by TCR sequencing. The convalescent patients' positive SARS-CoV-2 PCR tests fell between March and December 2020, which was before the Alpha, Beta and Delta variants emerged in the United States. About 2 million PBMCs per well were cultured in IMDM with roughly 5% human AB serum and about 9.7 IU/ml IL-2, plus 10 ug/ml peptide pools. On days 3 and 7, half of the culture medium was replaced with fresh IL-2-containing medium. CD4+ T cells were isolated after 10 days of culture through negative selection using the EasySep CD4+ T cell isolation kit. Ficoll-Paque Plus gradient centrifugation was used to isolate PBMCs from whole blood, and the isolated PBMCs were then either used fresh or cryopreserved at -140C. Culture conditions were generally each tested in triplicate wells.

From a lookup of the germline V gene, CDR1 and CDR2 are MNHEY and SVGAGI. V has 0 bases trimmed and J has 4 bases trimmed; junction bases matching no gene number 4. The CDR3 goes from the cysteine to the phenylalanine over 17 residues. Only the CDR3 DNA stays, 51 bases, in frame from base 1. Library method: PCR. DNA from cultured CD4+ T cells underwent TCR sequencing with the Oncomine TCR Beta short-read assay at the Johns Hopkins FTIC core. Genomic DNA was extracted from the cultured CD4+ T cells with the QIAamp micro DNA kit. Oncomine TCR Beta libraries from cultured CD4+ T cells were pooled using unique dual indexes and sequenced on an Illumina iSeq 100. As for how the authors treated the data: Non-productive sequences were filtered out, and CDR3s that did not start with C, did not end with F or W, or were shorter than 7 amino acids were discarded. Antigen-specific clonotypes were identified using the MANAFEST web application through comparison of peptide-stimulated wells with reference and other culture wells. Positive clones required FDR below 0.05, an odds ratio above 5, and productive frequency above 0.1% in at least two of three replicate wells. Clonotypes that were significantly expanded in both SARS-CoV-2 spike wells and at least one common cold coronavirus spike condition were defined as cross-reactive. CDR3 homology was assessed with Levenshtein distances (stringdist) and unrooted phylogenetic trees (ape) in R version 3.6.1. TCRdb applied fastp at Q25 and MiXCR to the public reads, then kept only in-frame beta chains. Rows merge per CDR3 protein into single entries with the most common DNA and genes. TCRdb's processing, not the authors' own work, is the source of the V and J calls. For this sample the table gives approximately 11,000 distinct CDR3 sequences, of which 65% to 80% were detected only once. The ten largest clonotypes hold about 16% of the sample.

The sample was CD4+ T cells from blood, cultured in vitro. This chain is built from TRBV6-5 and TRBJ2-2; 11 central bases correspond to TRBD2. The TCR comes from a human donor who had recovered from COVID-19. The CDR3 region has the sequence CASSYSGTSGPTGELFF. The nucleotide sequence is TGTGCCAGCAGTTACTCCGGGACTAGCGGCCCCACCGGGGAGCTGTTTTTT.